A selection of T cell receptor beta chains follows, all from one sample in a study of T cell changes during pregnancy in multiple sclerosis. The table came from immunoSEQ multiplex PCR; TCRdb's copy has only in-frame clones and leaves some out. The data contain under 75,000 clones, about nine tenths of them singletons. The sample consisted of CD4+ T cells from peripheral blood mononuclear cells, taken after pregnancy. Receptors originate from a female donor with multiple sclerosis, enrolled in a pregnancy study. Each CDR3 is given with its conserved first and last residue. Each record gives: V gene, clone size, D gene, J gene, CDR3 protein, CDR3 DNA. The D gene is left open where the match is weak. Size values are once, few and many counts, or a class for expanded clones, and some rows have none.

v_gene: TRBV28; abundance: .; d_gene: TRBD1; j_gene: TRBJ2-1; CDR3aa: CASSHTGTGGLHEQFF; CDR3nt: TGTGCCAGCAGTCACACCGGGACAGGGGGTTTACATGAGCAGTTCTTC
v_gene: TRBV30; abundance: .; d_gene: .; j_gene: TRBJ1-6; CDR3aa: CAWSVQGRNNSPLHF; CDR3nt: TGTGCCTGGAGTGTACAGGGACGGAATAATTCACCCCTCCACTTT
v_gene: TRBV2; abundance: .; d_gene: .; j_gene: TRBJ1-5; CDR3aa: CASWGGRSRNQPQHF; CDR3nt: TGTGCCAGCTGGGGGGGGCGAAGTCGTAATCAGCCCCAGCATTTT
v_gene: TRBV28; abundance: .; d_gene: TRBD2; j_gene: TRBJ2-1; CDR3aa: CASSFGRDGLSSYNEQFF; CDR3nt: TGTGCCAGCAGTTTTGGGAGGGATGGGTTAAGCTCCTACAATGAGCAGTTCTTC
v_gene: TRBV28; abundance: .; d_gene: .; j_gene: TRBJ1-1; CDR3aa: CASTRGGLNTEAFF; CDR3nt: TGTGCCAGCACCCGGGGAGGGCTGAACACTGAAGCTTTCTTT
v_gene: TRBV6-7; abundance: .; d_gene: .; j_gene: TRBJ1-1; CDR3aa: CASSFSPETEAFF; CDR3nt: TGTGCCAGCAGCTTCTCACCTGAGACTGAAGCTTTCTTT
v_gene: TRBV19; abundance: .; d_gene: .; j_gene: TRBJ1-1; CDR3aa: CASRLRGNTEAFF; CDR3nt: TGTGCCAGTAGGCTCCGGGGGAACACTGAAGCTTTCTTT
v_gene: TRBV13; abundance: .; d_gene: .; j_gene: TRBJ2-1; CDR3aa: CASSHPGLVQNEQFF; CDR3nt: TGTGCCAGCAGCCATCCGGGACTCGTTCAGAATGAGCAGTTCTTC
v_gene: TRBV5-4; abundance: .; d_gene: .; j_gene: TRBJ2-3; CDR3aa: CASGSLLPIGTDTQYF; CDR3nt: TGTGCCAGCGGCTCCCTCCTACCGATCGGCACAGATACGCAGTATTTT
v_gene: TRBV10-3; abundance: once; d_gene: .; j_gene: TRBJ1-6; CDR3aa: CAISESFEASPLHF; CDR3nt: TGTGCCATCAGTGAGTCATTTGAGGCTTCACCCCTCCACTTT
v_gene: TRBV6-1; abundance: once; d_gene: .; j_gene: TRBJ2-2; CDR3aa: CASSEALPGQVGAGELFF; CDR3nt: TGTGCCAGCAGTGAAGCCCTTCCGGGACAAGTGGGGGCCGGGGAGCTGTTTTTT
v_gene: TRBV28; abundance: .; d_gene: .; j_gene: TRBJ1-1; CDR3aa: CASRAGTRNMNTEAFF; CDR3nt: TGTGCCAGCAGGGCCGGGACACGCAACATGAACACTGAAGCTTTCTTT
v_gene: TRBV19; abundance: .; d_gene: TRBD1; j_gene: TRBJ1-5; CDR3aa: CASRRDRGLGGNQPQHF; CDR3nt: TGTGCCAGCCGACGGGACAGGGGGCTCGGAGGCAATCAGCCCCAGCATTTT
v_gene: TRBV10-3; abundance: .; d_gene: .; j_gene: TRBJ2-5; CDR3aa: CAIKGAPGGANQETQYF; CDR3nt: TGTGCCATCAAAGGGGCCCCCGGCGGGGCGAACCAAGAGACCCAGTACTTC
v_gene: TRBV6-5; abundance: .; d_gene: TRBD1; j_gene: TRBJ1-4; CDR3aa: CASSYTTGGREKLFF; CDR3nt: TGTGCCAGCAGTTACACTACAGGGGGCCGGGAAAAACTGTTTTTT
v_gene: TRBV2; abundance: .; d_gene: TRBD1; j_gene: TRBJ2-5; CDR3aa: CASSLRTGRETQYF; CDR3nt: TGTGCCAGCAGTCTCAGGACAGGGCGAGAGACCCAGTACTTC
v_gene: TRBV20-1; abundance: .; d_gene: .; j_gene: TRBJ2-3; CDR3aa: CSASSTDTQYF; CDR3nt: TGCAGTGCTTCTAGCACAGATACGCAGTATTTT
v_gene: TRBV6-5; abundance: .; d_gene: .; j_gene: TRBJ1-2; CDR3aa: CASRSSGTNYGYTF; CDR3nt: TGTGCCAGCCGATCAAGTGGGACAAACTATGGCTACACCTTC
v_gene: TRBV5-1; abundance: .; d_gene: TRBD2; j_gene: TRBJ2-1; CDR3aa: CASSLASGAYNEQFF; CDR3nt: TGCGCCAGCAGCCTAGCTAGCGGCGCCTACAATGAGCAGTTCTTC
v_gene: TRBV7-9; abundance: .; d_gene: TRBD2; j_gene: TRBJ2-3; CDR3aa: CASSLAGGPGTDTQYF; CDR3nt: TGTGCCAGCAGCTTAGCGGGAGGGCCGGGCACAGATACGCAGTATTTT
v_gene: TRBV6-1; abundance: .; d_gene: TRBD1; j_gene: TRBJ1-2; CDR3aa: CASSETRGLGGYTF; CDR3nt: TGTGCCAGCAGTGAGACCAGGGGGCTGGGTGGCTACACCTTC
v_gene: TRBV6-1; abundance: .; d_gene: TRBD2; j_gene: TRBJ2-2; CDR3aa: CASRVTSAGELFF; CDR3nt: TGTGCCAGCAGGGTGACTAGCGCCGGGGAGCTGTTTTTT
v_gene: TRBV5-4; abundance: once; d_gene: TRBD1; j_gene: TRBJ2-1; CDR3aa: CASSLDRGPYNEQFF; CDR3nt: TGTGCCAGCAGCTTGGACAGGGGGCCCTACAATGAGCAGTTCTTC
v_gene: TRBV7-9; abundance: .; d_gene: .; j_gene: TRBJ2-1; CDR3aa: CASSLRGLGGSYNEQFF; CDR3nt: TGTGCCAGCAGCTTACGGGGTTTAGGGGGATCTTACAATGAGCAGTTCTTC
v_gene: TRBV28; abundance: .; d_gene: TRBD2; j_gene: TRBJ2-1; CDR3aa: CASGGAYNEQFF; CDR3nt: TGTGCCAGCGGGGGGGCCTACAATGAGCAGTTCTTC
v_gene: TRBV6-1; abundance: .; d_gene: TRBD1; j_gene: TRBJ2-7; CDR3aa: CASSEEGTVSYEQYF; CDR3nt: TGTGCCAGCAGTGAAGAAGGGACAGTGTCCTACGAGCAGTACTTC
v_gene: TRBV2; abundance: .; d_gene: TRBD2; j_gene: TRBJ2-1; CDR3aa: CASSGTSGRVHEQFF; CDR3nt: TGTGCCAGCAGTGGGACTAGCGGGAGGGTTCATGAGCAGTTCTTC
v_gene: TRBV7-3; abundance: .; d_gene: TRBD1; j_gene: TRBJ1-1; CDR3aa: CASSLSGTGTEAFF; CDR3nt: TGTGCCAGCAGCTTATCCGGGACAGGGACTGAAGCTTTCTTT
v_gene: TRBV19; abundance: once; d_gene: .; j_gene: TRBJ1-1; CDR3aa: CATHGAGEAFF; CDR3nt: TGTGCCACCCATGGAGCGGGTGAAGCTTTCTTT
v_gene: TRBV6-5; abundance: once; d_gene: .; j_gene: TRBJ2-2; CDR3aa: CASSSPPRAGELFF; CDR3nt: TGTGCCAGCAGTTCGCCCCCGCGGGCCGGGGAGCTGTTTTTT
v_gene: TRBV19; abundance: .; d_gene: .; j_gene: TRBJ2-2; CDR3aa: CASSTSRTGELFF; CDR3nt: TGTGCCAGTAGTACCTCGCGTACCGGGGAGCTGTTTTTT
v_gene: TRBV5-6; abundance: .; d_gene: TRBD1; j_gene: TRBJ2-7; CDR3aa: CASSFRGTGRYEQYF; CDR3nt: TGTGCCAGCAGCTTTCGCGGGACAGGAAGATACGAGCAGTACTTC
v_gene: TRBV7-2; abundance: .; d_gene: .; j_gene: TRBJ1-1; CDR3aa: CASSLGLAGNTEAFF; CDR3nt: TGTGCCAGCAGCCTAGGGCTAGCAGGGAACACTGAAGCTTTCTTT
v_gene: TRBV12-2; abundance: .; d_gene: .; j_gene: TRBJ2-7; CDR3aa: CASRLRPGQGSEQYF; CDR3nt: TGTGCAAGTCGCTTACGACCGGGACAGGGTAGCGAGCAGTACTTC
v_gene: TRBV5-4; abundance: .; d_gene: TRBD2; j_gene: TRBJ2-5; CDR3aa: CASSLVDSGGLGETQYF; CDR3nt: TGTGCCAGCAGCTTGGTGGATAGCGGGGGGCTGGGCGAGACCCAGTACTTC
v_gene: TRBV4-1; abundance: .; d_gene: .; j_gene: TRBJ1-3; CDR3aa: CASSPSVGATSGNTIYF; CDR3nt: TGCGCCAGCAGCCCCTCGGTAGGGGCCACCTCTGGAAACACCATATATTTT
v_gene: TRBV5-1; abundance: .; d_gene: .; j_gene: TRBJ2-3; CDR3aa: CASFTGNTQYF; CDR3nt: TGCGCCAGCTTTACGGGAAATACGCAGTATTTT
v_gene: TRBV19; abundance: .; d_gene: TRBD1; j_gene: TRBJ1-1; CDR3aa: CASTKDRGTEAFF; CDR3nt: TGTGCCAGTACCAAGGACAGGGGCACTGAAGCTTTCTTT
v_gene: TRBV10-3; abundance: .; d_gene: TRBD2; j_gene: TRBJ2-2; CDR3aa: CAISPTSGNPAEGGELFF; CDR3nt: TGTGCCATCAGCCCGACTAGCGGGAACCCCGCGGAGGGCGGGGAGCTGTTTTTT
v_gene: TRBV5-4; abundance: .; d_gene: TRBD1; j_gene: TRBJ2-6; CDR3aa: CASSLGTGPPGANVLTF; CDR3nt: TGTGCCAGCAGCCTGGGGACAGGGCCGCCTGGGGCCAACGTCCTGACTTTC
v_gene: TRBV7-9; abundance: .; d_gene: .; j_gene: TRBJ2-1; CDR3aa: CASSLVRVQNEQFF; CDR3nt: TGTGCCAGCAGCTTAGTTCGCGTTCAAAATGAGCAGTTCTTC
v_gene: TRBV6-1; abundance: .; d_gene: .; j_gene: TRBJ1-5; CDR3aa: CASSEGGGGSNQPQHF; CDR3nt: TGTGCCAGCAGTGAAGGGGGAGGGGGTAGCAATCAGCCCCAGCATTTT
v_gene: TRBV9; abundance: .; d_gene: .; j_gene: TRBJ2-5; CDR3aa: CASSARGRQETQYF; CDR3nt: TGTGCCAGCAGCGCCAGGGGACGTCAAGAGACCCAGTACTTC
v_gene: TRBV7-2; abundance: .; d_gene: .; j_gene: TRBJ2-1; CDR3aa: CASSLAGRVDEQFF; CDR3nt: TGTGCCAGCAGCTTAGCGGGCAGGGTTGATGAGCAGTTCTTC
v_gene: TRBV9; abundance: .; d_gene: TRBD1; j_gene: TRBJ2-4; CDR3aa: CASSGQGAPRNIQYF; CDR3nt: TGTGCCAGCAGCGGGCAGGGGGCGCCAAGAAACATTCAGTACTTC
v_gene: TRBV29-1; abundance: once; d_gene: TRBD2; j_gene: TRBJ2-3; CDR3aa: CSVAQLAGTSTDTQYF; CDR3nt: TGCAGCGTTGCCCAACTAGCGGGCACTAGCACAGATACGCAGTATTTT
v_gene: TRBV2; abundance: .; d_gene: .; j_gene: TRBJ2-5; CDR3aa: CASTSIGDYQETQYF; CDR3nt: TGTGCCAGCACGTCGATCGGGGACTACCAAGAGACCCAGTACTTC
v_gene: TRBV27; abundance: .; d_gene: TRBD1; j_gene: TRBJ2-5; CDR3aa: CASSPYRGQETQYF; CDR3nt: TGTGCCAGCAGTCCCTACAGGGGGCAAGAGACCCAGTACTTC